Listed below are T cell receptor beta chains from one sample, sequenced in a study of blood T cells in healthy people across ages. Via MiXCR, TCRdb re-called the 5' RACE reads, giving one row per CDR3 protein. The table shows roughly 1,800,000 distinct CDR3 sequences, with about 50% occurring only once. The sample comprised blood. The origin of the receptors is a woman aged 40 to 55 in good health. Both conserved end residues are part of each CDR3. A D gene is named only where the DNA matches it firmly. Clone size is stated in some rows and not others, as once, few, many or a class when expanded.

J gene | V gene | D gene | clone size | CDR3 protein | CDR3 DNA
TRBJ2-1 | TRBV20-1 | . | few | CSARAGRNNEQFF | TGCAGTGCTAGAGCGGGACGCAACAATGAGCAGTTCTTC
TRBJ2-1 | TRBV6-5 | TRBD2 | . | CASSPTLAGAYNEQFF | TGTGCCAGCAGTCCAACCTTAGCGGGGGCCTACAATGAGCAGTTCTTC
TRBJ1-2 | TRBV4-1 | TRBD1 | . | CASSPSYPGQGSYGYTF | TGCGCCAGCAGCCCCTCCTACCCGGGACAGGGAAGCTATGGCTACACCTTC
TRBJ2-5 | TRBV5-1 | TRBD1 | . | CASSQTGGSETQYF | TGTGCCAGCAGTCAGACAGGGGGCAGCGAGACCCAGTACTTC
TRBJ1-2 | TRBV4-2 | . | . | CASSQGNGGATGYTF | TGTGCCAGCAGCCAAGGCAACGGAGGGGCTACGGGCTACACCTTC
TRBJ2-7 | TRBV20-1 | . | . | CSARSLRDYEQYF | TGCAGTGCTAGATCACTTCGGGACTACGAGCAGTACTTC
TRBJ1-2 | TRBV11-2 | . | . | CASSFNLRDYGYTF | TGTGCCAGCAGCTTCAATCTCAGGGACTATGGCTACACCTTC
TRBJ2-1 | TRBV12-3/TRBV12-4 | TRBD1 | . | CASSFDRAMYEQFF | TGTGCCAGCAGCTTCGACAGGGCAATGTATGAGCAGTTCTTC
TRBJ2-7 | TRBV4-3 | TRBD2 | . | CASSQTSGGLNEQYF | TGCGCCAGCAGCCAGACTAGCGGGGGGCTCAATGAGCAGTACTTC
TRBJ2-7 | TRBV6-6 | . | . | CASSPSGTTYEQYF | TGTGCCAGCAGCCCCTCCGGGACCACGTACGAGCAGTACTTC
TRBJ1-5 | TRBV6-5 | . | . | CASSARRGDQPQHF | TGTGCCAGCAGTGCCCGGAGAGGGGACCAGCCCCAGCATTTT
TRBJ2-7 | TRBV6-1 | . | few | CASSEIPLTTRTYEQYF | TGTGCCAGCAGTGAAATCCCCCTCACGACAAGAACCTACGAGCAGTACTTC
TRBJ1-1 | TRBV6-6 | TRBD1 | . | CASSRDRGRFGAFF | TGTGCCAGCAGTCGGGACAGGGGGCGTTTTGGGGCTTTCTTT
TRBJ2-3 | TRBV20-1 | TRBD1 | . | CSARAPTGFGTDTQYF | TGCAGTGCTAGAGCCCCGACAGGGTTTGGCACAGATACGCAGTATTTT
TRBJ2-1 | TRBV12-3/TRBV12-4 | TRBD2 | . | CASSFTLSGVNNEQFF | TGTGCCAGCAGTTTCACCCTTAGCGGGGTGAACAATGAGCAGTTCTTC
TRBJ2-1 | TRBV5-5 | TRBD2 | few | CASSRLAEHNEQFF | TGTGCCAGCAGTAGACTAGCGGAACACAATGAGCAGTTCTTC
TRBJ2-5 | TRBV27 | . | . | CASSLEDGGYEQYF | TGTGCCAGCAGTTTAGAGGACGGAGGCTATGAGCAGTACTTC
TRBJ2-5 | TRBV12-3/TRBV12-4 | . | . | CASTSGLGETQYF | TGTGCCAGCACCTCGGGGTTGGGGGAGACCCAGTACTTC
TRBJ2-4 | TRBV20-1 | . | . | CSARHPEAKNIQYF | TGCAGTGCTAGACACCCTGAGGCCAAAAACATTCAGTACTTC
TRBJ1-2 | TRBV29-1 | . | . | CSVVRSLKYGYTF | TGCAGCGTTGTTCGCAGTCTCAAGTATGGCTACACCTTC
TRBJ1-1 | TRBV7-9 | . | . | CASSRIYTEAFF | TGTGCCAGCAGCCGTATTTACACTGAAGCTTTCTTT
TRBJ2-1 | TRBV27 | . | . | CASSLLGMADSYNEQFF | TGTGCCAGCAGTTTATTGGGGATGGCGGACTCCTACAATGAGCAGTTCTTC
TRBJ2-7 | TRBV7-2 | . | once | CASSRHAYEQYF | TGTGCCAGCAGCCGTCATGCCTACGAGCAGTACTTC
TRBJ2-7 | TRBV28 | . | few | CASSLLAEEGLEQYF | TGTGCCAGCAGTTTATTGGCAGAGGAGGGTTTAGAGCAGTACTTC
TRBJ2-3 | TRBV6-5 | . | few | CASALALKDTQYF | TGTGCCAGCGCGCTAGCCCTGAAAGATACGCAGTATTTT
TRBJ2-5 | TRBV2 | . | . | CASTAGTRKETQYF | TGTGCCAGCACCGCCGGGACGAGAAAAGAGACCCAGTACTTC
TRBJ2-5 | TRBV6-2/TRBV6-3 | TRBD1 | . | CATSLLGQKETQYF | TGTGCGACCAGCCTTTTGGGACAGAAAGAGACCCAGTACTTC
TRBJ2-3 | TRBV11-2 | TRBD1 | . | CATPAREGQGFFSTQYF | TGTGCCACCCCGGCGAGAGAGGGACAGGGATTTTTTAGTACGCAGTATTTT
TRBJ2-1 | TRBV29-1 | . | many | CSVDGNEQFF | TGCAGCGTTGACGGGAATGAGCAGTTCTTC
TRBJ2-2 | TRBV15 | . | . | CATSPYYSGELFF | TGTGCCACCAGTCCTTATTATTCCGGGGAGCTGTTTTTT
TRBJ2-1 | TRBV28 | TRBD2 | . | CASHSGGPLNEQFF | TGTGCCAGTCACTCGGGGGGGCCGTTAAATGAGCAGTTCTTC
TRBJ2-1 | TRBV20-1 | TRBD2 | . | CSAPMTSSFMGEQFF | TGCAGTGCACCGATGACTAGCAGTTTTATGGGTGAGCAGTTCTTC
TRBJ2-3 | TRBV12-3/TRBV12-4 | . | few | CASSMGGNTQYF | TGTGCCAGCAGTATGGGGGGAAATACGCAGTATTTT
TRBJ2-3 | TRBV9 | . | . | CASSVEALKGTDTQYF | TGTGCCAGCAGCGTAGAAGCGTTGAAAGGCACAGATACGCAGTATTTT
TRBJ2-5 | TRBV28 | . | . | CASSPPMVQETQYF | TGTGCCAGCAGTCCCCCGATGGTGCAAGAGACCCAGTACTTC
TRBJ2-3 | TRBV5-8 | . | . | CASSPAQGFSDTQYF | TGTGCCAGCAGCCCTGCGCAGGGGTTTTCAGATACGCAGTATTTT